This T cell receptor beta chain emerged from a study of CD8 T cell repertoires and HIV-1 epitope variants. Study at large: Twenty-five autologous and known Gag and Nef epitope variant peptides each stimulated T cells separately. Overall study results and limits: Of fewer than 10 antigen-specific beta clonotypes, 5 or 6 appeared to cross-react with escape variants.

The protocol was immunoSEQ multiplex PCR, while the TCRdb copy is restricted to in-frame clones and leaves out a portion. The sample carries about 5,100 clones, approximately 62% recorded once. Comments on this clone: What it binds is unknown.

The CDR3 length is 22 residues. The junction had 19 bases not matched to a gene; V was cut back by 3 bases and J by 1 base. Germline V gene lookup returns CDR1 SGDLS and CDR2 YYNGEE. Sequencing was performed on cultured CD8+ T cells derived from PBMCs. This chain joins TRBV9 and TRBJ2-1; 13 bases map to TRBD2. The sequence was obtained from a male donor with HIV. In DNA form, the CDR3 reads TGTGCCAGCAGCGGTAGTCCCTTCCCGACTAGCGGGGGGCCTTGGTCCTACAATGAGCAGTTCTTC. This sequence encodes CASSGSPFPTSGGPWSYNEQFF.